A selection of T cell receptor beta chains follows, all from one sample in a study of T cells in Graves' hyperthyroidism and ophthalmopathy. TCRdb redid the calling of the multiplex PCR reads with MiXCR, one entry per CDR3 protein. The data show approximately 640,000 distinct CDR3 sequences, roughly 16% seen once. The sequenced material came from blood. These receptors were obtained from a woman in her 30s with Graves' hyperthyroidism. The CDR3 runs from the conserved cysteine through the conserved F or W. Fields, in order: CDR3 protein, CDR3 DNA, J gene, clone size, V gene, D gene. D genes are given only for firm matches. Where a row states a size, it is once, few, many or the class of an expanded clone; other rows omit it.

CASSFGGRVTEAFF TGTGCCAGCAGCTTCGGGGGCCGGGTAACTGAAGCTTTCTTT TRBJ1-1 . TRBV7-8 .
CASSSSAIWLQETQYF TGTGCCAGCAGCTCTTCCGCGATTTGGCTCCAAGAGACCCAGTACTTC TRBJ2-5 . TRBV7-9 .
CASRNRVNTEAFF TGTGCCAGCAGGAACAGGGTAAACACTGAAGCTTTCTTT TRBJ1-1 few TRBV13 .
CASSLGHRTDLYEQYF TGTGCCAGCAGCTTAGGTCACAGGACAGATCTCTACGAGCAGTACTTC TRBJ2-7 many TRBV11-2 .
CASSYILAGEPQYF TGTGCCAGCAGCTATATACTAGCGGGAGAGCCGCAGTATTTT TRBJ2-3 many TRBV7-2 TRBD2
CASSFLNYQQYF TGTGCCAGCAGCTTCCTTAACTACCAGCAGTACTTC TRBJ2-7 many TRBV7-9 .
CSAKYRGNEKLFF TGCAGTGCTAAATACAGGGGAAATGAAAAACTGTTTTTT TRBJ1-4 . TRBV20-1 TRBD1
CSVYREEGVFHF TGCAGCGTCTACAGGGAAGAGGGGGTTTTCCACTTC TRBJ2-5 few TRBV29-1 .
CASTEFGGVQETQYF TGTGCCAGCACGGAATTTGGAGGGGTCCAAGAGACCCAGTACTTC TRBJ2-5 . TRBV13 .
CSARAALGLSNNNEQYF TGCAGTGCTAGAGCAGCCCTGGGACTATCGAATAATAACGAGCAGTACTTC TRBJ2-7 few TRBV20-1 TRBD2
CASSAGQYSNQPQHF TGTGCCAGCAGCGCTGGACAGTATAGCAATCAGCCCCAGCATTTT TRBJ1-5 few TRBV2 .